This T cell receptor (beta chain) was identified during a study of blood T cell repertoires in COVID-19. Participant age was roughly 18 to 95 years, and participants resided in roughly 25 US areas. Participants' reported clinical history set cohort assignment. Each exposed participant met a COVID-19 case in the 2 weeks preceding study entry. The CDR3 consists of 13 residues. From germline, CDR1 is LNHDA and CDR2 SQIVND (reference sequence). Trimming at V came to 8 bases and at J to 7 bases, leaving 3 bases not matched to a gene. Study processing details: Amplification from reference gene primers served as the basis for estimated nucleated cell counts. Sequencing used immunoSEQ multiplex PCR; TCRdb keeps in-frame clones, though not all of them. Clonal size and the V and J genes are those of that table, whereas D and trimming came from the DNA. The sample yields some 340,000 clones, 90% seen once.

This chain uses TRBV19 with TRBJ2-4; 12 nucleotides match TRBD1. The TCR was taken from a woman in her 30s who had been exposed to COVID-19. What was sequenced was PBMCs or T cells enriched from blood (not recorded which). The chain's CDR3 is CASGDRGLNIQYF. The CDR3 region has the DNA TGTGCCAGTGGGGACAGGGGGCTGAACATTCAGTACTTC.